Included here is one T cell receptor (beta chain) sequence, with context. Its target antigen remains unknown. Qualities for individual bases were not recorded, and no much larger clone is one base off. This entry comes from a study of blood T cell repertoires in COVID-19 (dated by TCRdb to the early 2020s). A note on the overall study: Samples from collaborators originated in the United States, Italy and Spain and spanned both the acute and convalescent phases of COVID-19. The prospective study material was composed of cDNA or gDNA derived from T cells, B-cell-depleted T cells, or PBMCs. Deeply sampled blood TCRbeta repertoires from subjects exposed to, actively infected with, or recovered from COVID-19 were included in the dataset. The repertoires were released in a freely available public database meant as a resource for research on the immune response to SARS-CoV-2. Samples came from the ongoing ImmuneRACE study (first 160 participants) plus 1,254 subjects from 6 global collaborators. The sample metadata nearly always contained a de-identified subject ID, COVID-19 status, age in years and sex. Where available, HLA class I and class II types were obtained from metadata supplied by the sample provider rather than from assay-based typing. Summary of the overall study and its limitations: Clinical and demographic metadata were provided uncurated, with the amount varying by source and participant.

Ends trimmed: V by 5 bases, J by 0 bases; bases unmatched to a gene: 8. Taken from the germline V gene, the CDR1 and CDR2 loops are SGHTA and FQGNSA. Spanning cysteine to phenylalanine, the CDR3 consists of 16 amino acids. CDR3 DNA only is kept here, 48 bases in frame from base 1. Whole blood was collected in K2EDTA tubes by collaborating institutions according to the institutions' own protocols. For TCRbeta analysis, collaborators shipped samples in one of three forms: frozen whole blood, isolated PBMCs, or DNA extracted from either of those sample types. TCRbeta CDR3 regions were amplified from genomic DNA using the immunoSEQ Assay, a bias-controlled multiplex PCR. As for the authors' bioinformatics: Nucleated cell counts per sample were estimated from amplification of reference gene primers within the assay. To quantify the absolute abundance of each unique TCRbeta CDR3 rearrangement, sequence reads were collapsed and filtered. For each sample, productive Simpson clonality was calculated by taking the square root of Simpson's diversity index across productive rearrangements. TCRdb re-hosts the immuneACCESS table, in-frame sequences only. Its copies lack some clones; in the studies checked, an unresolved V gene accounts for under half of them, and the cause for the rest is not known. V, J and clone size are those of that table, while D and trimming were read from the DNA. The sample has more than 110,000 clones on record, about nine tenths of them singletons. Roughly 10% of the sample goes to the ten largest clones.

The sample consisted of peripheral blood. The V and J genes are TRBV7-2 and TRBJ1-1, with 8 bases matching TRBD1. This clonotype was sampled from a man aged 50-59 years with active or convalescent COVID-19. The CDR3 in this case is CASSPRPTGVNTEAFF. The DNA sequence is TGTGCCAGCAGCCCGAGGCCGACAGGGGTGAACACTGAAGCTTTCTTT.